Listed below are T cell receptor beta chains from one sample, sequenced in a study of Tregs in tolerant kidney transplant recipients. No antigens are known for them. Libraries were prepared by immunoSEQ multiplex PCR; TCRdb keeps only in-frame clonotypes and omits some of them. This table holds 30,000 or so clones, 82% found once. Input material: Tregs from blood cultured with allogeneic cells. These receptors all stem from a human donor in good health. Each CDR3 is given with its conserved first and last residue. Where a row states a size, it is once, few, many or the class of an expanded clone; other rows omit it.

CASSQEGNTDTQYF TRBJ2-3 TRBV14 once
CASGLGGAYEQYF TRBJ2-7 TRBV12-5 NA
CASSLGGTVSYEQYF TRBJ2-7 TRBV5-4 NA
CASSPMGGYYGYTF TRBJ1-2 TRBV7-2 NA
CASSDPSRTGLKTQYF TRBJ2-5 TRBV5-1 NA
CASSFSNQPQHF TRBJ1-5 TRBV27 NA
CASRRGDTQYF TRBJ2-3 TRBV6-6 NA
CASSPTGGADTQYF TRBJ2-3 TRBV9 NA
CASSPRTGQETQYF TRBJ2-5 TRBV7-7 NA
CATSTAGADTQYF TRBJ2-3 TRBV15 NA
CASSIGAGGLNQPQHF TRBJ1-5 TRBV19 NA
CASSLLGQGWETQYF TRBJ2-5 TRBV14 few
CASGRTGGPNEKLFF TRBJ1-4 TRBV7-9 NA
CASSYPPDRGTETQYF TRBJ2-5 TRBV6-6 NA
CATSRDRSRGQYF TRBJ2-7 TRBV15 NA
CAWSVGASGTDTQYF TRBJ2-3 TRBV30 NA
CASRELALGTDTQYF TRBJ2-3 TRBV5-1 NA
CASSSTSGSYNEQFF TRBJ2-1 TRBV5-1 NA
CASSLDREGKDF TRBJ2-5 TRBV5-1 NA
CASGLGTSSYNEQFF TRBJ2-1 TRBV12-5 NA
CASSTPKIADYNEQFF TRBJ2-1 TRBV2 NA
CASSQGLWDTQYF TRBJ2-3 TRBV7-2 NA
CASSLGGDGYTF TRBJ1-2 TRBV18 NA
CASRIGQVTYEQYF TRBJ2-7 TRBV6-1 medium-sized
CASREGQYEQYF TRBJ2-7 TRBV2 medium-sized
CASSSGTSGRRRELFF TRBJ2-2 TRBV6-5 NA
CASSLEGRQETQYF TRBJ2-5 TRBV5-1 NA
CASSPPGLGNYEQYF TRBJ2-7 TRBV7-2 NA
CANTTGNRRTEAFF TRBJ1-1 TRBV10-1 NA
CASRTTGNTEAFF TRBJ1-1 TRBV5-1 NA
CASSWLVPDTQYF TRBJ2-3 TRBV11-3 NA
CASSPGTGGHYNEQFF TRBJ2-1 TRBV18 NA
CASSQLGGEGGYGYTF TRBJ1-2 TRBV14 NA
CASSYDQVRTEAFF TRBJ1-1 TRBV6-6 few
CASRTTGGNNQPQHF TRBJ1-5 TRBV6-6 NA
CASSKAWGPNTEAFF TRBJ1-1 TRBV7-2 NA
CASSFAGSSYNEQFF TRBJ2-1 TRBV5-1 NA
CASSQIGVHGYTF TRBJ1-2 TRBV4-3 NA
CATSSRGTYNEQFF TRBJ2-1 TRBV15 once
CASSPPQGSYNEQFF TRBJ2-1 TRBV5-4 few
CASSLGDRSGTQYF TRBJ2-5 TRBV5-1 medium-sized